One and the same sample provided the 23 T cell receptor beta chains below, sequenced in a study of siplizumab effects on memory and regulatory T cells. These TCRs are of unknown antigen specificity. Mixed lymphocyte reaction cells underwent less than 7 days of coculture at 37°C. Generated by immunoSEQ multiplex PCR, the TCRdb table keeps only in-frame clones and is missing some. Of approximately 9,700 clones in the sample, around 46% were seen once. Material: CFSE-low (dividing) CD4+ T cells sorted from an allogeneic mixed lymphocyte reaction. Receptor source: a human donor in good health; the cells came from an allogeneic mixed lymphocyte reaction.

This clone is classed as medium-sized (0.01 to 0.1%). V gene TRBV7-8 combines with J gene TRBJ2-5; 7 bases line up with TRBD1. V dropped 3 bases and J dropped 6; count of bases not matched to a gene: 7. CDR3 length: 14 residues. Germline CDR1 is SGHVS and CDR2 is FQNEAQ. The CDR3 region is CASSFGDRLQTQYF. CDR3 nucleotides: TGTGCCAGCAGCTTCGGGGACAGATTACAGACCCAGTACTTC.

The chain recombines TRBV11-3 with TRBJ2-7, with D possibly matching TRBD2 (6 bases). Germline CDR1 SGHNT, CDR2 YENEEA. V was cut by 1 base and J by 2 bases, with 15 bases left in between. There are 16 residues in the CDR3. In DNA form, the CDR3 reads TGTGCCAGCAGCTTAGCGGGAGCTCGTCGAACCTACGAGCAGTACTTC. It codes for CASSLAGARRTYEQYF.

The V and J genes are TRBV2 and TRBJ2-1; TRBD1 matches 9 bases. The length of the CDR3 is 15 residues. V shed 3 bases and J 7 bases; nucleotides not matched to a gene: 7. Germline values: CDR1 SNHLY, CDR2 FYNNEI. The CDR3 coding sequence is TGTGCCAGCAGTGAGCTGGACAGGGGCGGGAATGAGCAGTTCTTC. Its translation: CASSELDRGGNEQFF.

The chain carries TRBV2 and TRBJ2-2; D possibly corresponds to TRBD1 (6 bases). Germline V gene sequence: CDR1 SNHLY, CDR2 FYNNEI. CDR3 size: 16 residues. The V and J ends lost 6 bases and 0 bases respectively, with 14 bases between them. The CDR3 DNA reads as TGTGCCAGCAGGGGGGACACTCACACGAACACCGGGGAGCTGTTTTTT. Amino acid sequence: CASRGDTHTNTGELFF.

The chain recombines TRBV7-9 with TRBJ1-1; D not resolved. The germline CDR1 and CDR2 sequences are SEHNR and FQNEAQ (reference sequence). V was pared by 1 base and J by 3 bases, with 9 bases between. The CDR3 is made up of 14 amino acids. In DNA, the CDR3 is TGTGCCAGCAGCTTAGTACTCGGATACACTGAAGCTTTCTTT. This encodes CASSLVLGYTEAFF.

The chain links TRBV2 to TRBJ2-5; TRBD1 matches at 8 bases. This CDR3 region has 13 residues. V lost 8 bases to trimming and J lost 4 bases; unmatched junction nucleotides: 6. The germline gives CDR1 SNHLY, CDR2 FYNNEI. The CDR3 loop is CASGAGGAETQYF. The CDR3 coding sequence is TGTGCCAGCGGGGCAGGGGGCGCAGAGACCCAGTACTTC.

This clone has just a few counts. V usage is TRBV19 and J usage is TRBJ1-3; TRBD1 is a possible D gene (6 bases). Germline CDR1 and CDR2: LNHDA and SQIVND (reference sequence). This CDR3 is built from 15 residues. Trimming stripped 5 bases from V and 1 base from J, with 12 bases between. CDR3 sequence (DNA): TGTGCCAGTAGTGCTGGACAGTGGTCTGGAAACACCATATATTTT. It codes for CASSAGQWSGNTIYF.

The chain combines TRBV11-2 with TRBJ2-5, with 7 bases lining up with TRBD2. V dropped 2 bases and J dropped 5; count of bases not matched to a gene: 8. This CDR3 is built from 15 residues. Germline V CDR1 and CDR2: SGHAT, FQNNGV. CDR3 in DNA: TGTGCCAGCAGCTTACCCCAGGTGGGGGGGGAGACCCAGTACTTC. This translates into CASSLPQVGGETQYF.

This clone is judged medium-sized. V is TRBV19 and J is TRBJ2-2, with TRBD2 matching over 7 bases. CDR1 LNHDA and CDR2 SQIVND come from the germline V gene (reference sequence). The junction had 3 bases not matched to a gene; V was cut back by 4 bases and J by 1 base. CDR3 length equals 15 residues. The CDR3 coding sequence is TGTGCCAGTAGTAAAAAGCGGGAGAACACCGGGGAGCTGTTTTTT. Amino acids: CASSKKRENTGELFF. The complete variable domain, with remaining parts taken from reference TRBV19 and TRBJ2-2, reads DGGITQSPKYLFRKEGQNVTLSCEQNLNHDAMYWYRQDPGQGLRLIYYSQIVNDFQKGDIAEGYSVSREKKESFPLTVTSAQKNPTAFYLCASSKKRENTGELFFGEGSRLTVL.

This sequence joins TRBV30 and TRBJ1-1; D may be TRBD1 (6 bases). The CDR3 consists of 14 residues. The V gene's germline CDR1 is GTSNPN and CDR2 SVGIG (reference sequence). V lost 4 bases and J 4 bases, leaving 16 bases between the germline ends. CDR3 bases: TGTGCCTGGATTTCGGGGGGGCGCGGCACTGAAGCTTTCTTT. As protein: CAWISGGRGTEAFF.

This clone showed up just a few times. The chain links TRBV28 to TRBJ2-7; TRBD2 is a possible D gene (5 bases). This CDR3 has 14 amino acids. From germline, CDR1 is MDHEN and CDR2 SYDVKM. V was trimmed by 5 bases and J by 3 bases, leaving 14 bases between them. In DNA form, the CDR3 reads TGTGCCAGCAGTCTCTCGAACGGGATCTACGAGCAGTACTTC. Its protein is CASSLSNGIYEQYF.

In its sample, this clone is medium-sized (0.01 to 0.1%). The chain recombines TRBV2 with TRBJ1-2; a weak D match, TRBD1 (6 bases). The CDR3 loop spans 13 amino acids. Germline assignment: CDR1 SNHLY and CDR2 FYNNEI. Trimming pared 4 bases from V and 4 bases from J, leaving 10 bases between. CDR3 region: CASSVGGAYGYTF. DNA for the CDR3: TGTGCCAGCAGTGTTGGGGGCGCCTATGGCTACACCTTC.

This rearrangement joins TRBV18 to TRBJ2-5, with D uncertain. The CDR3 runs to 13 residues. The germline V and J ends were trimmed by 4 bases and 4 bases, with 10 bases remaining between them. Germline CDR1 reads KGHSH; CDR2 reads LQKENI. In nucleotides, the CDR3 is TGTGCCAGCTCACTACCAGCCCGAGAGACCCAGTACTTC. Its translation: CASSLPARETQYF.

The chain recombines TRBV5-1 with TRBJ2-6; D uncertain. This CDR3 spans 17 amino acids. CDR1 and CDR2 (germline): SGHRS, YFSETQ. V lost 0 bases and J 0 bases, leaving 10 bases between the germline ends. CDR3: CASSLVVPSSGANVLTF. DNA of the CDR3: TGCGCCAGCAGCTTGGTTGTCCCCAGCTCTGGGGCCAACGTCCTGACTTTC.

This chain links TRBV9 with TRBJ2-5; weak D call: TRBD1 (6 bases). This CDR3 is 15 amino acids long. Germline V CDR1 and CDR2: SGDLS, YYNGEE. The V and J ends lost 0 bases and 2 bases respectively, with 11 bases between them. Here the CDR3 DNA reads TGTGCCAGCAGCGTAGGATCAGGGGCACAAGAGACCCAGTACTTC. It is translated as CASSVGSGAQETQYF.

Only a few counts were recorded for this clone. This chain links TRBV27 with TRBJ1-1; 7 bases map to TRBD1. The CDR3 has 15 amino acids. CDR1 and CDR2 (germline): MNHEY, SMNVEV (reference sequence). J gave up 7 bases and V 6 bases, and 14 bases lay outside the gene matches. CDR3 amino acids: CASSRGSLGTIEAFF. In nucleotides, the CDR3 is TGTGCCAGCAGCAGGGGGAGCCTGGGGACGATTGAAGCTTTCTTT.

The chain has TRBV9 and TRBJ2-2; no reliable D call. Germline CDR1 is SGDLS and CDR2 is YYNGEE. The CDR3 extends over 16 amino acids. V shed 0 bases and J shed 0 bases, with 9 bases lying between them. CDR3 nucleotide sequence: TGTGCCAGCAGCGTAGGTCCGAGGTCGAACACCGGGGAGCTGTTTTTT. Translating gives CASSVGPRSNTGELFF.

This sequence joins TRBV19 and TRBJ2-2, with a possible D match to TRBD1 (6 bases). Between the trimmed V and J ends, which lost 5 bases and 8 bases, there was a span of 21 bases. The CDR3 contains 16 residues. CDR1 and CDR2 (germline): LNHDA, SQIVND (reference sequence). The CDR3 here is CASSPRHTRGTGELFF. In DNA form, the CDR3 reads TGTGCCAGTAGTCCCCGACACACCAGGGGAACAGGGGAGCTGTTTTTT.

The rearrangement joins TRBV9 to TRBJ2-2; 10 bases line up with TRBD1. Germline CDR1 and CDR2: SGDLS and YYNGEE. Germline trimming cut 4 bases from V and 6 bases from J; bases unmatched to any gene: 9. The CDR3 totals 16 residues. DNA for the CDR3: TGTGCCAGCAGCCCCCCGGGACAGGGGTTTGCCGGGGAGCTGTTTTTT. Its protein is CASSPPGQGFAGELFF. Together with reference TRBV9 and TRBJ2-2, the CDR3 gives the full variable domain: DSGVTQTPKHLITATGQRVTLRCSPRSGDLSVYWYQQSLDQGLQFLIQYYNGEERAKGNILERFSAQQFPDLHSELNLSSLELGDSALYFCASSPPGQGFAGELFFGEGSRLTVL.

The chain combines TRBV11-2 with TRBJ2-2; 7 positions match TRBD1. This CDR3 is built from 16 residues. CDR1 is SGHAT and CDR2 is FQNNGV in the germline V gene. The V gene end was trimmed by 2 bases and the J gene end by 3 bases; junction bases not matched to a gene: 6. The DNA for the CDR3 is TGTGCCAGCAGCTTAAGCAGGACAGGCTACACCGGGGAGCTGTTTTTT. This sequence encodes CASSLSRTGYTGELFF.

This clone is judged medium-sized (0.01 to 0.1%). This chain joins TRBV5-4 and TRBJ2-3; a weak D match, TRBD1 (5 bases). Germline V gene lookup returns CDR1 SGHNT and CDR2 YYREEE (reference sequence). V lost 4 bases, J lost 2 bases, and 8 bases lay in between. This CDR3 contains 13 residues. The CDR3 loop reads CASSARVTDTQYF. The CDR3 DNA follows: TGTGCCAGCAGCGCCAGGGTCACAGATACGCAGTATTTT.

Judged by abundance, this clone is medium-sized. The chain is built from TRBV6-1 and TRBJ2-7, with 9 bases lining up with TRBD2. After removal of 11 bases from V and 4 bases from J, the junction contained 9 bases not matched to a gene. CDR1 MNHNS and CDR2 SASEGT come from the germline V gene. The CDR3 has 13 residues. The CDR3: CALKGGRVYEQYF. The CDR3 DNA is TGTGCCTTAAAGGGCGGGAGGGTATACGAGCAGTACTTC.

V is TRBV20-1 and J is TRBJ1-1; D is undetermined. The ends were cut back, 3 bases at V and 5 bases at J, with 7 bases in the middle. The CDR3 length is 11 residues. Germline V lookup: CDR1 DFQATT, CDR2 SNEGSKA (reference sequence). CDR3 nucleotides: TGCAGTGCTAGTAGATCGACTGAAGCTTTCTTT. Its translation is CSASRSTEAFF.